This T cell receptor (beta chain) was captured in a study of molecular identifiers for immune sequencing clone quantification. In this sample, this clonotype turned up a few times. Its target is unknown. Preparation methods for the bulk TCR libraries were those previously described, with listed TCR primers. TCRdb fed the PCR reads into MiXCR, producing one record per CDR3 protein. Among approximately 680,000 distinct CDR3 sequences listed, 25% were seen once. Study findings and constraints: It was shown that clones above 20 RNA copies held over 99% of effector molecules, but under 1% in naive cells.

Sequencing libraries of naive CD8 cells derived from around 20,000 to 1,000,000 sorted cells with 10%, 30% or 50% RNA. The CD8+CD4-CCR7+CD45RA+ phenotype defined the sorted naive CD8 T cells. The CDR3 spans 15 residues. With 2 bases removed from V and 2 bases from J, the gap between germline ends came to 13 bases. The V gene's germline CDR1 is MNHEY and CDR2 SVGAGI. This receptor was obtained from a human donor in good health. Some libraries in this study had Jurkat cell RNA spiked in. The sample was naive CD8+ T cells from blood, with Jurkat cell RNA spiked in. Sample subset: FACS-sorted CD8+CD4-CCR7+CD45RA+ naive T cells. The chain carries TRBV6-5 and TRBJ2-7; the D gene is possibly TRBD1 (5 bases). For the CDR3, the DNA is TGTGCCAGCAGTTACAGACAGTCCCTCACCTACGAGCAGTACTTC. Protein: CASSYRQSLTYEQYF.